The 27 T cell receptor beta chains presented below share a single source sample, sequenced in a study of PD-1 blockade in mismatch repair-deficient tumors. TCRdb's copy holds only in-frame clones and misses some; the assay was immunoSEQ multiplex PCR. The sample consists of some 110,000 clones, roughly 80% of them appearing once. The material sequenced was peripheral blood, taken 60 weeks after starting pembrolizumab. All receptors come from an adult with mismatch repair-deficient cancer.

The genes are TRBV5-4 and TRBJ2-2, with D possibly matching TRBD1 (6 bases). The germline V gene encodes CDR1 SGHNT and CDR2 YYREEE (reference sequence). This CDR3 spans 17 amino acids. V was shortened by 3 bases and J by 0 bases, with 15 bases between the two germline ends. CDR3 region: CASSSSTGGTNTGELFF. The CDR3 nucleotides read TGTGCCAGCAGCTCGTCGACAGGCGGAACGAACACCGGGGAGCTGTTTTTT.

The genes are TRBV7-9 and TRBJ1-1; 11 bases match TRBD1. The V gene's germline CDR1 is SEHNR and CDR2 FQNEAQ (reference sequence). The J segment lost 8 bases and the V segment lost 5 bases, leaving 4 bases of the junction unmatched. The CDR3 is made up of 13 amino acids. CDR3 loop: CASSRTGGPEAFF. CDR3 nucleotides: TGTGCCAGCAGCCGGACAGGGGGCCCCGAAGCTTTCTTT.

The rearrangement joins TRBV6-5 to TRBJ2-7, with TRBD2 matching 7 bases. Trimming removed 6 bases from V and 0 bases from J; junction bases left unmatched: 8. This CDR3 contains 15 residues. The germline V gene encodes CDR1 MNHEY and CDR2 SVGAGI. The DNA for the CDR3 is TGTGCCAGCAGCCTGGGACTACTTCCCTCCTACGAGCAGTACTTC. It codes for CASSLGLLPSYEQYF.

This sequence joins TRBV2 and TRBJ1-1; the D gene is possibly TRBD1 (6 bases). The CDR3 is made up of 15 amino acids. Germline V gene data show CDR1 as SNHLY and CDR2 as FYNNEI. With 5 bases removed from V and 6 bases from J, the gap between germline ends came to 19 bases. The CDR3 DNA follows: TGTGCCAGCAGTCCCACAGGGCTCCCGGGTGCTGAAGCTTTCTTT. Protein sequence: CASSPTGLPGAEAFF. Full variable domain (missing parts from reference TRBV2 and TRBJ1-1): EPEVTQTPSHQVTQMGQEVILRCVPISNHLYFYWYRQILGQKVEFLVSFYNNEISEKSEIFDDQFSVERPDGSNFTLKIRSTKLEDSAMYFCASSPTGLPGAEAFFGQGTRLTVV.

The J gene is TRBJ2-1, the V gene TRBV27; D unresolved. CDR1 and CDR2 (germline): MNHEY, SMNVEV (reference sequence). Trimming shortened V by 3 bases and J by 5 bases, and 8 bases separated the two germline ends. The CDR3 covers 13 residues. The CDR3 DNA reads TGTGCCAGCAGTTTTAAGTCAGACAATGAGCAGTTCTTC. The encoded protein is CASSFKSDNEQFF.

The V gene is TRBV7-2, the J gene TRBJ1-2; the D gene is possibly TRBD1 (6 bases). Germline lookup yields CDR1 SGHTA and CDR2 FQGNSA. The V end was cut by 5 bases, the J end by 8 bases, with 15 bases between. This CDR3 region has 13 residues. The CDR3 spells CASSATGGVGYTF. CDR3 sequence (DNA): TGTGCCAGCAGCGCGACAGGCGGGGTCGGCTACACCTTC.

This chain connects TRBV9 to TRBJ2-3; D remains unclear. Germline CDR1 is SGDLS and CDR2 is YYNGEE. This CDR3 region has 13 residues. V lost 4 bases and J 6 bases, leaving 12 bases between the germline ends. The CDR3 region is CASSPQVADTQYF. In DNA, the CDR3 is TGTGCCAGCAGCCCGCAGGTGGCGGATACGCAGTATTTT. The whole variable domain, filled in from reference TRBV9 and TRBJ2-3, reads DSGVTQTPKHLITATGQRVTLRCSPRSGDLSVYWYQQSLDQGLQFLIQYYNGEERAKGNILERFSAQQFPDLHSELNLSSLELGDSALYFCASSPQVADTQYFGPGTRLTVL.

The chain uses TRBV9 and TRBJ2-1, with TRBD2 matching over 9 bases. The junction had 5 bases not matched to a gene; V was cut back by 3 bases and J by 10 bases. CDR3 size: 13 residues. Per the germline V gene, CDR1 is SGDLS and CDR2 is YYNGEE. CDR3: CASSGGGTSEQFF. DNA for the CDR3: TGTGCCAGCAGCGGAGGGGGGACTAGCGAGCAGTTCTTC.

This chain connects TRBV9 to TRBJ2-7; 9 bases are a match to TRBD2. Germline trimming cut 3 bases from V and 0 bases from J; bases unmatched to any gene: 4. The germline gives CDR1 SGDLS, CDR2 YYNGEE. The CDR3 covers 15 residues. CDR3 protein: CASSEGLASSYEQYF. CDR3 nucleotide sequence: TGTGCCAGCAGCGAAGGACTAGCGAGCTCCTACGAGCAGTACTTC.

CDR3 sequence reads: CSVSEMGEQYF. The CDR3, as DNA: TGCAGCGTTAGCGAAATGGGCGAGCAGTACTTC. The gene calls are TRBV29-1 and TRBJ2-7; D gene unclear. V was pared by 5 bases and J by 6 bases, with 11 bases between. CDR1 and CDR2 from the germline V gene are SQVTM and ANQGSEA. The CDR3 has 11 residues.

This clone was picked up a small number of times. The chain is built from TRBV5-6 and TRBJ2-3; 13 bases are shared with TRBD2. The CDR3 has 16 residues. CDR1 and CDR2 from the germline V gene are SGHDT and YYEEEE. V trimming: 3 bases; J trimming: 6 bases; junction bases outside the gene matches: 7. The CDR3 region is CASSWGTSGKRDTQYF. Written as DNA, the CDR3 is TGTGCCAGCAGCTGGGGGACTAGCGGGAAGAGGGATACGCAGTATTTT. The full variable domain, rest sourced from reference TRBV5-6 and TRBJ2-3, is DAGVTQSPTHLIKTRGQQVTLRCSPKSGHDTVSWYQQALGQGPQFIFQYYEEEERQRGNFPDRFSGHQFPNYSSELNVNALLLGDSALYLCASSWGTSGKRDTQYFGPGTRLTVL.

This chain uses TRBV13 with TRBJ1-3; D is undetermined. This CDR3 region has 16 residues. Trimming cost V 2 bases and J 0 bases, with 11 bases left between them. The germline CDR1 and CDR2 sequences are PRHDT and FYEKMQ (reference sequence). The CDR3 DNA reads TGTGCCAGCAGCTTACGCGACACGAGCTCTGGAAACACCATATATTTT. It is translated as CASSLRDTSSGNTIYF.

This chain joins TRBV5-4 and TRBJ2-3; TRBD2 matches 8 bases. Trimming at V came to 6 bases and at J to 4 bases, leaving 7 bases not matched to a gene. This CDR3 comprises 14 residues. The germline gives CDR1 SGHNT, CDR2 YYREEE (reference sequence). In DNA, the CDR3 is TGTGCCAGCAACAGCGGGAGTAAAGCAGATACGCAGTATTTT. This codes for CASNSGSKADTQYF. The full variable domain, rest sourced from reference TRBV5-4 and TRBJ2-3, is ETGVTQSPTHLIKTRGQQVTLRCSSQSGHNTVSWYQQALGQGPQFIFQYYREEENGRGNFPPRFSGLQFPNYSSELNVNALELDDSALYLCASNSGSKADTQYFGPGTRLTVL.

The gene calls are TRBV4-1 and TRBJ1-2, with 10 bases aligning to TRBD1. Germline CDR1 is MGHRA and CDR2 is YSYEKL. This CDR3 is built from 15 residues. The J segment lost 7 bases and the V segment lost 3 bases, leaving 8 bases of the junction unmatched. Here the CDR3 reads CASSHPGQGLAGYTF. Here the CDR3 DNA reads TGCGCCAGCAGCCACCCGGGACAGGGGTTGGCTGGCTACACCTTC.

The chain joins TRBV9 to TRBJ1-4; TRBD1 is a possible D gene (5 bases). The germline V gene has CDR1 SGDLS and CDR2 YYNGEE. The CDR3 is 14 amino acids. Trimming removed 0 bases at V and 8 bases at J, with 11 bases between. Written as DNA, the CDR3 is TGTGCCAGCAGCGTAGGGCAGGGAGGGGAAAAACTGTTTTTT. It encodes CASSVGQGGEKLFF.

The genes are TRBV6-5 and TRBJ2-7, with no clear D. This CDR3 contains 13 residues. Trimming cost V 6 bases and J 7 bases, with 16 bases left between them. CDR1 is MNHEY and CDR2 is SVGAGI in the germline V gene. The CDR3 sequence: CASSRKPWDEQYF. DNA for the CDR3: TGTGCCAGCAGCCGGAAGCCCTGGGATGAGCAGTACTTC.

This chain's CDR3 is CASSVDGTGGYEQYF. The DNA of the CDR3 is TGTGCCAGCAGCGTAGATGGGACAGGGGGCTACGAGCAGTACTTC. The chain has TRBV9 and TRBJ2-7, with 11 nucleotides matching TRBD1. Germline CDR1 and CDR2: SGDLS and YYNGEE. The CDR3 loop spans 15 amino acids. Trimming took 0 bases from V and 3 from J; bases not matched to a gene: 2.

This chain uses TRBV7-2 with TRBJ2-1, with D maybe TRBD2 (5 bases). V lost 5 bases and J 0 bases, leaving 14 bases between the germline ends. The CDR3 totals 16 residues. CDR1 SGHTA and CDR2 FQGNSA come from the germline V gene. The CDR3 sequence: CASSLTGSPSYNEQFF. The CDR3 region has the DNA TGTGCCAGCAGCCTTACGGGGAGTCCCTCCTACAATGAGCAGTTCTTC. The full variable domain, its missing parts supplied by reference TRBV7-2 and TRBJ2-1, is GAGVSQSPSNKVTEKGKDVELRCDPISGHTALYWYRQSLGQGLEFLIYFQGNSAPDKSGLPSDRFSAERTGGSVSTLTIQRTQQEDSAVYLCASSLTGSPSYNEQFFGPGTRLTVL.

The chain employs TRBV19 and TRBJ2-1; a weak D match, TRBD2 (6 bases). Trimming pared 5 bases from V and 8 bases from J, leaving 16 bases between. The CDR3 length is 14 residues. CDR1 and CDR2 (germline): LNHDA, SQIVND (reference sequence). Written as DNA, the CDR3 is TGTGCCAGTAGTGAATTACAGAGGGACTATGAGCAGTTCTTC. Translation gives CASSELQRDYEQFF.

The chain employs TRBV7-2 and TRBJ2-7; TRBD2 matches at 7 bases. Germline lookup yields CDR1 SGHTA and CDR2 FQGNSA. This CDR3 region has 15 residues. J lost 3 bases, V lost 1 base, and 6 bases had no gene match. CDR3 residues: CASSLGETSIYEQYF. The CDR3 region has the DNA TGTGCCAGCAGCTTAGGAGAGACTAGCATCTACGAGCAGTACTTC.

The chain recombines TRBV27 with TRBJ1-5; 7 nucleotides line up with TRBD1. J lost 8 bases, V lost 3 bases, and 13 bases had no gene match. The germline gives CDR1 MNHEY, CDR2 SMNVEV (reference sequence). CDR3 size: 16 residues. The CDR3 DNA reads TGTGCCAGCAGTTTCCTCGCCTTACAGGGGTTCGAGCCCCAGCATTTT. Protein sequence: CASSFLALQGFEPQHF.

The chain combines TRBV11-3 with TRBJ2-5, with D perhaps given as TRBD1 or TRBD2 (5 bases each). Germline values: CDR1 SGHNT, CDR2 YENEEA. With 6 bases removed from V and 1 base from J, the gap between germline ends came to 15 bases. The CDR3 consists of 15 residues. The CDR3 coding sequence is TGTGCCAGCAGGGGGGATCCAGGACTCCAAGAGACCCAGTACTTC. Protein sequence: CASRGDPGLQETQYF.

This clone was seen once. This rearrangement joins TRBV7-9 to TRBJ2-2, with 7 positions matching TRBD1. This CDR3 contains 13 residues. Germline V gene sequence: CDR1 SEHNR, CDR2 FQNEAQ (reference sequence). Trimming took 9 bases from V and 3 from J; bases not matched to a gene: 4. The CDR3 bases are TGTGCCAGACAGGGGTATGACACCGGGGAGCTGTTTTTT. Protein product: CARQGYDTGELFF.

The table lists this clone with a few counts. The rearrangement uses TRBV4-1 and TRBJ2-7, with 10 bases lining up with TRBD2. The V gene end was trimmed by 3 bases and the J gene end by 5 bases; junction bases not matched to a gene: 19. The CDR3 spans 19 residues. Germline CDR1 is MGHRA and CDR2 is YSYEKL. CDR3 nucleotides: TGCGCCAGCAGCCACCCTCCGACAGGAGCGGGAGGGGCCCCCGACGAGCAGTACTTC. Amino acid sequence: CASSHPPTGAGGAPDEQYF.

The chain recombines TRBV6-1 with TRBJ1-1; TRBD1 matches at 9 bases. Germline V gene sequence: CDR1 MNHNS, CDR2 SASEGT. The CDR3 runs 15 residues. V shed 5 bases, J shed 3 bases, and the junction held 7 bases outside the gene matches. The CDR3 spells CASSSTGGADTEAFF. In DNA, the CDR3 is TGTGCCAGCAGTTCAACAGGGGGCGCTGACACTGAAGCTTTCTTT.

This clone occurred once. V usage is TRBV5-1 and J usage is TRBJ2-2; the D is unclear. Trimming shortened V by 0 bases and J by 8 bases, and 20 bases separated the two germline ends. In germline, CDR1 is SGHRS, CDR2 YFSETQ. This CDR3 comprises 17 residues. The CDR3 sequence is CASSLELETYRSGELFF. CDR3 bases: TGCGCCAGCAGCTTGGAGCTAGAAACCTACCGTTCTGGGGAGCTGTTTTTT.

The CDR3 region is CASSLQGLKGTEAFF. Here the CDR3 DNA reads TGCGCCAGCAGCTTGCAGGGGCTCAAGGGCACTGAAGCTTTCTTT. The V call is TRBV5-1, the J call TRBJ1-1; the D gene is possibly TRBD1 (6 bases). V dropped 1 base and J dropped 4 bases, with 14 bases sitting between them. The germline V gene encodes CDR1 SGHRS and CDR2 YFSETQ. The CDR3 extends over 15 amino acids.